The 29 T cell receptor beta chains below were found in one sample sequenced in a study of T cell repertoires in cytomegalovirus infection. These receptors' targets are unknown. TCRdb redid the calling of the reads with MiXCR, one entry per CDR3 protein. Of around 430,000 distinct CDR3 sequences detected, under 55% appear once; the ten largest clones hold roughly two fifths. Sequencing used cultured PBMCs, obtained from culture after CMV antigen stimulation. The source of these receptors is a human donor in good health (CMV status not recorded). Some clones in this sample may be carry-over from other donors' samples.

The chain's CDR3 is CASSEGDTTAKNTEAFF. The CDR3 nucleotides are TGTGCCAGCAGTGAAGGAGATACGACAGCAAAGAACACTGAAGCTTTCTTT. This rearrangement joins TRBV6-1 to TRBJ1-1, with D possibly matching TRBD1 (5 bases). Per the germline V gene, CDR1 is MNHNS and CDR2 is SASEGT. This CDR3 has 17 residues. Trimming cost V 1 base and J 1 base, with 16 bases left between them.

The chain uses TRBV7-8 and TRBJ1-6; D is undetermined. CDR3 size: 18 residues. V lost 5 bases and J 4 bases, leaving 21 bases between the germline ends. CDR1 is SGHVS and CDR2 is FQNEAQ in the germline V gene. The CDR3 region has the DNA TGTGCCAGCAGCCCAGGTCGGAGGACCTTGGATTATAATTCACCCCTCCACTTT. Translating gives CASSPGRRTLDYNSPLHF.

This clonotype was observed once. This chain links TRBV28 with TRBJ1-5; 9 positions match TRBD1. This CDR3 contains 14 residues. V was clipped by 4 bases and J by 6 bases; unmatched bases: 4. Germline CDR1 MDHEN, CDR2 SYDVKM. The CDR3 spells CASSSQDRGQPQHF. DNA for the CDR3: TGTGCCAGCAGTTCTCAGGACAGGGGTCAGCCCCAGCATTTT.

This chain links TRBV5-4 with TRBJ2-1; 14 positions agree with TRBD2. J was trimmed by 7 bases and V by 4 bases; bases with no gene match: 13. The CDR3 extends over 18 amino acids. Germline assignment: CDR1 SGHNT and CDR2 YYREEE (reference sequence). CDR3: CASSSGTSGGRVGNEQFF. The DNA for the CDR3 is TGTGCCAGCAGCAGCGGGACTAGCGGGGGTCGCGTCGGAAATGAGCAGTTCTTC. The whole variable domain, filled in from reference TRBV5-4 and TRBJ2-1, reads ETGVTQSPTHLIKTRGQQVTLRCSSQSGHNTVSWYQQALGQGPQFIFQYYREEENGRGNFPPRFSGLQFPNYSSELNVNALELDDSALYLCASSSGTSGGRVGNEQFFGPGTRLTVL.

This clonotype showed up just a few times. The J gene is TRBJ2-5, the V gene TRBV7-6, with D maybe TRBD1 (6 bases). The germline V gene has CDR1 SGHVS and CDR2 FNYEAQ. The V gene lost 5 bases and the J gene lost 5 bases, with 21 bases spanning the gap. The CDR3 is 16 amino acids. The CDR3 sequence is CASSTPGGPTGETQYF. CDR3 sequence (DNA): TGTGCCAGCAGCACCCCTGGTGGGCCAACAGGGGAGACCCAGTACTTC.

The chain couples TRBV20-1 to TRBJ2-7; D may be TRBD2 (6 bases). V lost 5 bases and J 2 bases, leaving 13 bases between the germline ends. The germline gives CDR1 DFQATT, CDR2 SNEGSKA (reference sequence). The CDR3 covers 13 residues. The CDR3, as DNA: TGCAGTGCTCAGGACGGAGGGACCTACGAGCAGTACTTC. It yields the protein CSAQDGGTYEQYF.

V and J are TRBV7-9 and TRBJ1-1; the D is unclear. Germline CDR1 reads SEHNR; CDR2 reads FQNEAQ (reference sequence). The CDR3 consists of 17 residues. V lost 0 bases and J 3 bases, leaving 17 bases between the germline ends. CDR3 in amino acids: CASSLADLKLPDTEAFF. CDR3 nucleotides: TGTGCCAGCAGCTTAGCTGACCTTAAATTGCCCGACACTGAAGCTTTCTTT. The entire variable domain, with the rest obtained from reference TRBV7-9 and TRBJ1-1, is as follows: DTGVSQNPRHKITKRGQNVTFRCDPISEHNRLYWYRQTLGQGPEFLTYFQNEAQLEKSRLLSDRFSAERPKGSFSTLEIQRTEQGDSAMYLCASSLADLKLPDTEAFFGQGTRLTVV.

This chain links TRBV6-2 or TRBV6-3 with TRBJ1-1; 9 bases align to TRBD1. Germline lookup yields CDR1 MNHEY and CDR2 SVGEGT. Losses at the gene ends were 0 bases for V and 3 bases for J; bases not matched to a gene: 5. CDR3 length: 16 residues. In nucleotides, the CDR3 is TGTGCCAGCAGTTACTCGACGGGACAGGGCTACACTGAAGCTTTCTTT. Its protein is CASSYSTGQGYTEAFF.

As DNA, the CDR3 is TGTGCCAGCAGGCGGGGACAGGGGGGCGAGCAGTACTTC. Its protein is CASRRGQGGEQYF. V is TRBV6-1 and J is TRBJ2-7; 11 bases are shared with TRBD1. After removal of 6 bases from V and 6 bases from J, the junction contained 4 bases not matched to a gene. Germline CDR1 and CDR2: MNHNS and SASEGT. The CDR3 covers 13 residues.

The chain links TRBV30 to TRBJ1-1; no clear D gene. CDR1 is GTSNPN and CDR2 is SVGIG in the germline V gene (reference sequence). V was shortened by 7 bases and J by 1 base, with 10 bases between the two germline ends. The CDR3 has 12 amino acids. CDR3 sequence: CASSQENTEAFF. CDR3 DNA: TGTGCCTCTAGCCAGGAGAACACTGAAGCTTTCTTT.

The CDR3 sequence is CASSNRGLYNEQFF. The CDR3 DNA follows: TGTGCCAGTAGTAACAGGGGGCTCTACAATGAGCAGTTCTTC. This sequence joins TRBV19 and TRBJ2-1, with 9 bases lining up with TRBD1. The germline V gene encodes CDR1 LNHDA and CDR2 SQIVND (reference sequence). The length of the CDR3 is 14 residues. Unmatched junction bases numbered 1, after V lost 4 bases and J lost 3 bases.

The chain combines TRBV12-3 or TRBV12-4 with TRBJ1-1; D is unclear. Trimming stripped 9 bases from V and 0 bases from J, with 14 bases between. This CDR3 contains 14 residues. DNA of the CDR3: TGTGCCAGTGGGGTAGGAAGCATGAACACTGAAGCTTTCTTT. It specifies CASGVGSMNTEAFF.

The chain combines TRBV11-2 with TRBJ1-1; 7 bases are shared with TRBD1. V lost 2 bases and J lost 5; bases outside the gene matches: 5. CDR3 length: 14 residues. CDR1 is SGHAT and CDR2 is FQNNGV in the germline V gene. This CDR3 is CASSLRQGETEAFF. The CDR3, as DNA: TGTGCCAGCAGCTTACGACAGGGAGAAACTGAAGCTTTCTTT. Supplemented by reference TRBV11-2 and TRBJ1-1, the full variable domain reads EAGVAQSPRYKIIEKRQSVAFWCNPISGHATLYWYQQILGQGPKLLIQFQNNGVVDDSQLPKDRFSAERLKGVDSTLKIQPAKLEDSAVYLCASSLRQGETEAFFGQGTRLTVV.

The CDR3 loop reads CASSWGGRIVYGYTF. The CDR3 coding sequence is TGTGCCAGCAGCTGGGGGGGCAGGATTGTATATGGCTACACCTTC. This rearrangement joins TRBV7-9 to TRBJ1-2, with D perhaps matching TRBD1 (6 bases). The CDR3 runs 15 residues. Between the trimmed V and J ends, which lost 4 bases and 5 bases, there was a span of 17 bases. Germline-derived CDR1 and CDR2 are SEHNR and FQNEAQ (reference sequence).

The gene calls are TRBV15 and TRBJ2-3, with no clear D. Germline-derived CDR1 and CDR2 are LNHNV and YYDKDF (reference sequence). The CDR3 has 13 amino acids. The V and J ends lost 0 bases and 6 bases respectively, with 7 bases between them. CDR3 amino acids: CATSRDTSDTQYF. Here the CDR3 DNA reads TGTGCCACCAGCAGAGATACGTCCGATACGCAGTATTTT. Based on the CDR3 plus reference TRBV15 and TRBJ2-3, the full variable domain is DAMVIQNPRYQVTQFGKPVTLSCSQTLNHNVMYWYQQKSSQAPKLLFHYYDKDFNNEADTPDNFQSRRPNTSFCFLDIRSPGLGDTAMYLCATSRDTSDTQYFGPGTRLTVL.

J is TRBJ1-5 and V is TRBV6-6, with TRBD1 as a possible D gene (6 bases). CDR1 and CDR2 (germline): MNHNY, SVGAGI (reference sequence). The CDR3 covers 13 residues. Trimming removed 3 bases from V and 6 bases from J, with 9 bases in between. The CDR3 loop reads CASSYRGSQPQHF. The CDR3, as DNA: TGTGCCAGCAGTTATAGGGGGTCTCAGCCCCAGCATTTT.

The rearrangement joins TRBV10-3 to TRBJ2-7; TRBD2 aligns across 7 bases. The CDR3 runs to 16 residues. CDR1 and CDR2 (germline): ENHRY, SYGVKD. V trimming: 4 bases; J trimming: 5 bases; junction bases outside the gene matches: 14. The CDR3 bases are TGTGCCATCAGTGGATCCGCCGGGACTACAGGAAACGAGCAGTACTTC. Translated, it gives CAISGSAGTTGNEQYF.

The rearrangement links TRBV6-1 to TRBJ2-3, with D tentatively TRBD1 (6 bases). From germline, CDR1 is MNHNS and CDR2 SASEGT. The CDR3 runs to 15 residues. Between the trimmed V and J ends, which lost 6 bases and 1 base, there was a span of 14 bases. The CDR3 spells CASSQQGKGTDTQYF. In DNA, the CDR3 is TGTGCCAGCAGCCAACAGGGAAAGGGCACAGATACGCAGTATTTT.

The CDR3 is CASSQGEGPTDTQYF. The CDR3 region has the DNA TGTGCCAGCAGCCAAGGGGAGGGGCCCACAGATACGCAGTATTTT. The chain is built from TRBV4-2 and TRBJ2-3; TRBD2 aligns across 7 bases. The CDR3 runs 15 residues. The V and J ends lost 1 base and 2 bases, in that order; junction bases with no gene match: 3. Germline loops: CDR1 LGHNA, CDR2 YNFKEQ.

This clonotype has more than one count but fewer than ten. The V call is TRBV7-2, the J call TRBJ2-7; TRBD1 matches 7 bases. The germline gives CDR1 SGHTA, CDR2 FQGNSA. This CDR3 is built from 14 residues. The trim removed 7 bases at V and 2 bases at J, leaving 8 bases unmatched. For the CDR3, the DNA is TGTGCCAGCAACAACCGGGACAGAGCCTACGAGCAGTACTTC. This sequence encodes CASNNRDRAYEQYF. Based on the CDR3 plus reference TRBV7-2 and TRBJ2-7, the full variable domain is GAGVSQSPSNKVTEKGKDVELRCDPISGHTALYWYRQSLGQGLEFLIYFQGNSAPDKSGLPSDRFSAERTGGSVSTLTIQRTQQEDSAVYLCASNNRDRAYEQYFGPGTRLTVT.

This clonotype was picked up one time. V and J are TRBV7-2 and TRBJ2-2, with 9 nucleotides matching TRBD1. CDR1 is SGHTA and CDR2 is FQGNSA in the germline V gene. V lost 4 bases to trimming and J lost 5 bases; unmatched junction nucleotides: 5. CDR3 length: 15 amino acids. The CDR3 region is CASSSAGQGTGELFF. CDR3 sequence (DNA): TGTGCCAGCAGCTCGGCGGGACAGGGAACCGGGGAGCTGTTTTTT.

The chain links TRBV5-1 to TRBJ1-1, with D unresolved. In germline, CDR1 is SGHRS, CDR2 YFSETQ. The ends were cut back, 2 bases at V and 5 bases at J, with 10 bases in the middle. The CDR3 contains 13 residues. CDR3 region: CASSFTKETEAFF. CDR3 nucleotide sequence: TGCGCCAGCAGCTTTACGAAGGAGACTGAAGCTTTCTTT.

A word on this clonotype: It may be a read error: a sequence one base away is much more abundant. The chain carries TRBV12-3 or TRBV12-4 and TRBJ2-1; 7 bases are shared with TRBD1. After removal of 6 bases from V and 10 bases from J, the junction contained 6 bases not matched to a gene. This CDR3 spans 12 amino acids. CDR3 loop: CASSPDRVEQFF. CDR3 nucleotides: TGTGCCAGCAGCCCCGACAGGGTCGAGCAGTTCTTC.

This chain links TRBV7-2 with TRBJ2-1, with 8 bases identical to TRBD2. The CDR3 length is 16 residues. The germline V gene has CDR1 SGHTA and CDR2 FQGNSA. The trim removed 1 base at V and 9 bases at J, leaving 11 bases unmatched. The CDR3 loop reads CASSLVVARGEGEQFF. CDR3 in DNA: TGTGCCAGCAGCTTAGTTGTTGCGCGGGGGGAGGGTGAGCAGTTCTTC.

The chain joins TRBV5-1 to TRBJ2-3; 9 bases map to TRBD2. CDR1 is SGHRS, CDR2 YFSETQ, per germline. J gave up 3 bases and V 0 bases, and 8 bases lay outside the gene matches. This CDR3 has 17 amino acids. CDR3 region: CASSLEPGTSKTDTQYF. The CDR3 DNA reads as TGCGCCAGCAGCTTGGAACCCGGGACTAGCAAGACAGATACGCAGTATTTT. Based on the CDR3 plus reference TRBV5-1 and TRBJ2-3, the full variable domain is KAGVTQTPRYLIKTRGQQVTLSCSPISGHRSVSWYQQTPGQGLQFLFEYFSETQRNKGNFPGRFSGRQFSNSRSEMNVSTLELGDSALYLCASSLEPGTSKTDTQYFGPGTRLTVL.

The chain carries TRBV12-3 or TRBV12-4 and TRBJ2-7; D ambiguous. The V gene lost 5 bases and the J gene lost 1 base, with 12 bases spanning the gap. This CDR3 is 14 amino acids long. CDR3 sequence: CASSPYLPSYEQYF. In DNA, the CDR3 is TGTGCCAGCAGTCCCTACCTCCCGTCCTACGAGCAGTACTTC.

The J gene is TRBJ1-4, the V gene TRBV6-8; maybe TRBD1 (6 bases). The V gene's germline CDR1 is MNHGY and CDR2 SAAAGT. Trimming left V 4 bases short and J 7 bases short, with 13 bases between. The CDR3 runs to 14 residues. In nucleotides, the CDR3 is TGTGCCAGCAGTTCACAGGGAGGGAGTGAAAAACTGTTTTTT. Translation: CASSSQGGSEKLFF.

The CDR3 bases are TGTGCCAGCAGCCGGACTAGCGGTGCGGGGGCCTACAATGAGCAGTTCTTC. It encodes CASSRTSGAGAYNEQFF. The rearrangement joins TRBV7-8 to TRBJ2-1; 10 bases are shared with TRBD2. Germline assignment: CDR1 SGHVS and CDR2 FQNEAQ. V was pared by 5 bases and J by 2 bases, with 9 bases of the junction left unmatched. This CDR3 is 17 amino acids long.

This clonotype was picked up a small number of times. The CDR3 loop is CASSRARFGTQYF. The CDR3 DNA reads as TGTGCCAGCAGCCGGGCGCGCTTTGGTACGCAGTATTTT. The chain is built from TRBV11-2 and TRBJ2-3; D not certain. The length of the CDR3 is 13 residues. Deletions cut 5 bases from V and 8 bases from J, with 14 bases between. Per germline, CDR1 SGHAT and CDR2 FQNNGV.